One sample yielded the 10 T cell receptor beta chains listed below, sequenced in a study of T cells in Graves' hyperthyroidism and ophthalmopathy. There were TCR beta CDR3 regions amplified from RNA transcripts. HTBI primers were used for first-round RT-PCR of the TCR CDR3. Each CDR3 protein is one row after TCRdb ran MiXCR on the multiplex PCR reads. This sample has approximately 500,000 distinct CDR3 sequences, with around 45% found just once. Material for sequencing was peripheral blood or thyroid tissue (not recorded which). All receptors derive from a woman younger than 35 with Graves' hyperthyroidism.

At least ten counts were recorded for this clonotype. V is TRBV20-1 and J is TRBJ1-5, with TRBD1 matching 9 bases. Germline CDR1 and CDR2: DFQATT and SNEGSKA (reference sequence). V was pared by 6 bases and J by 2 bases, with 5 bases of the junction left unmatched. The CDR3 loop spans 14 amino acids. The CDR3 region is CSAKQGAGNQPQHF. The CDR3 coding sequence is TGCAGTGCCAAACAGGGGGCGGGCAATCAGCCCCAGCATTTT.

This chain links TRBV7-6 with TRBJ2-7; D is perhaps TRBD2 (5 bases). Trimming removed 5 bases from V and 3 bases from J, with 14 bases in between. The germline gives CDR1 SGHVS, CDR2 FNYEAQ. This CDR3 has 14 residues. CDR3 sequence reads: CASSPSGIGYEQYF. Written as DNA, the CDR3 is TGTGCCAGCAGCCCGTCCGGGATAGGCTACGAGCAGTACTTC. The full variable domain, in which reference TRBV7-6 and TRBJ2-7 provide the parts outside the CDR3, is GAGVSQSPRYKVTKRGQDVALRCDPISGHVSLYWYRQALGQGPEFLTYFNYEAQQDKSGLPNDRFSAERPEGSISTLTIQRTEQRDSAMYRCASSPSGIGYEQYFGPGTRLTVT.

This clonotype was seen at least ten times. The chain is built from TRBV5-8 and TRBJ2-7, with 10 positions matching TRBD2. Per the germline V gene, CDR1 is SGHTS and CDR2 is YDEGEE. The CDR3 totals 15 residues. Trimming took 4 bases from V and 4 from J; bases not matched to a gene: 8. CDR3 sequence reads: CASSATSGTSYEQYF. For the CDR3, the DNA is TGTGCCAGCAGCGCCACTAGCGGGACCTCGTACGAGCAGTACTTC.

The chain carries TRBV10-3 and TRBJ2-7; D perhaps matches TRBD2 (5 bases). Germline CDR1 is ENHRY and CDR2 is SYGVKD. This CDR3 has 14 amino acids. V lost 0 bases, J lost 7 bases, and 13 bases lay in between. The CDR3 loop is CAISESDPSGEQYF. Written as DNA, the CDR3 is TGTGCCATCAGTGAGTCGGACCCGTCGGGGGAGCAGTACTTC.

The sample holds many counts of this clonotype. For the CDR3, the DNA is TGTGCCAGCAGCTTAACGTACGGGGACACTGAAGCTTTCTTT. Translating it yields CASSLTYGDTEAFF. The chain employs TRBV7-3 and TRBJ1-1; unclear D gene. The CDR3 totals 14 residues. Deletions cut 0 bases from V and 3 bases from J, with 8 bases between. Germline assignment: CDR1 SGHTA and CDR2 FQGTGA.

This clonotype was counted ten times or more. This chain uses TRBV29-1 with TRBJ2-5, with D unresolved. The CDR3 runs to 10 residues. The germline CDR1 and CDR2 sequences are SQVTM and ANQGSEA. V was trimmed by 4 bases and J by 5 bases, leaving 5 bases between them. The CDR3: CSVGTETQYF. DNA of the CDR3: TGCAGCGTTGGGACGGAGACCCAGTACTTC. Based on the CDR3 plus reference TRBV29-1 and TRBJ2-5, the full variable domain is SAVISQKPSRDICQRGTSLTIQCQVDSQVTMMFWYRQQPGQSLTLIATANQGSEATYESGFVIDKFPISRPNLTFSTLTVSNMSPEDSSIYLCSVGTETQYFGPGTRLLVL.

This clonotype occurred many times. The CDR3 nucleotides are TGTGCCAGCAGCTGGACAGGGATAGAGACCCAGTACTTC. This translates into CASSWTGIETQYF. The chain carries TRBV7-2 and TRBJ2-5; 8 positions agree with TRBD1. Unmatched junction bases numbered 2, after V lost 4 bases and J lost 4 bases. Germline lookup yields CDR1 SGHTA and CDR2 FQGNSA. This CDR3 has 13 amino acids.

In the case of this clonotype: A much larger clone differs from this one at a single base, so this may be a read error. J is TRBJ2-7 and V is TRBV12-5; D uncertain. This CDR3 contains 12 residues. Germline values: CDR1 LGHNT, CDR2 FRNRAP. The CDR3: CASGLLSYGQYF. CDR3 nucleotides: TGTGCTAGTGGTCTTCTTTCCTACGGGCAGTACTTC.

As concerns this clonotype: At one boundary the junction diverges from the germline segment, which might be a read error. V gene TRBV7-3 combines with J gene TRBJ2-5; D may be TRBD1 or TRBD2 (5 bases each). Germline assignment: CDR1 SGHTA and CDR2 FQGTGA. This CDR3 has 13 residues. CDR3 sequence reads: CVSSRGWGETQYF. In nucleotides, the CDR3 is TGTGTCAGCAGCCGGGGATGGGGGGAGACCCAGTACTTC.

This clonotype has only a few counts. This chain connects TRBV20-1 to TRBJ2-2; 7 bases are shared with TRBD1. Germline lookup yields CDR1 DFQATT and CDR2 SNEGSKA (reference sequence). CDR3 length: 15 residues. The V gene end was trimmed by 5 bases and the J gene end by 1 base; junction bases not matched to a gene: 7. CDR3 amino acids: CSAAIRDRNTGELFF. DNA of the CDR3: TGCAGTGCTGCTATCCGGGACAGGAACACCGGGGAGCTGTTTTTT.